The clone carrying this TCR beta chain was recorded a few times. The antigen is unknown. The length of the CDR3 is 16 residues. V dropped 2 bases and J dropped 8; count of bases not matched to a gene: 10. The germline CDR1 and CDR2 sequences are LGHDT and YNNKEL (reference sequence). A 5'RACE reaction primed in the constant segment made cDNA libraries of TCR alpha and TCR beta, and these carried sample barcodes and UMIs. MiXCR was run by TCRdb on the 5' RACE reads, yielding one entry per CDR3 protein. The data contain 200,000 to 250,000 distinct CDR3 sequences, about a sixth of them singletons. This sample is part of a study of T-cell memory formation after mild COVID-19. Broader study findings: The appearance of some responding clones in pre-infection memory suggested that cross-reactive memory joined. Later expanders leaned toward CD4+, whereas clones contracting from day 15 to 85 were balanced CD4/CD8.

The receptor was derived from a man aged 18 to 29 who had mild COVID-19 (a few samples of this study predate the infection). Cell type and time point are not known. Material: PBMCs or a T cell subset sorted from them (not recorded which). The rearrangement links TRBV3-1 to TRBJ1-4; 8 positions agree with TRBD1. The CDR3 protein is CASSQSAGTGVEKLFF. CDR3 sequence (DNA): TGTGCCAGCAGCCAATCCGCCGGGACAGGTGTAGAAAAACTGTTTTTT.